Only one count was recorded for the clone carrying this TCR beta chain. What it recognizes is unknown. This record comes from a study of T cell responses to AZD1222 COVID-19 vaccine. Overall study results and limits: Baseline seropositivity occurred in only a handful of AZD1222 recipients.

Germline values: CDR1 SGHTA, CDR2 FQGNSA. CDR3 length equals 13 residues. Trimming left V 5 bases short and J 4 bases short, with 6 bases between. The protocol was immunoSEQ multiplex PCR, while the TCRdb copy is restricted to in-frame clones and leaves out a portion. Of 50,000 to 70,000 clones listed, 75% to 90% are singletons. This receptor was identified in an adult who received the AZD1222 COVID-19 vaccine. Sequences were derived from peripheral blood, sampled 28 days after the second AZD1222 dose. The J gene is TRBJ2-6, the V gene TRBV7-2; no clear D gene. CDR3 amino acids: CASSPAGANVLTF. The CDR3 region has the DNA TGTGCCAGCAGCCCGGCGGGGGCCAACGTCCTGACTTTC.